This T cell receptor beta chain derives from a study of T cells in tuberculosis. Study summary: Sequenced TCRs come from CD1B-GMM tetramer-binding T cells. General observations from the study: The TCR-beta difference was not significant; alpha differences partly reflected length.

Note on this clone: Its target is unknown.

TCRdb's table, derived via immunoSEQ multiplex PCR, lists solely in-frame clones and lacks some. The sample gives tens of thousands of clones, just over 90% of which show up once; 7% is in the top ten. Time point of the sample: new active TB diagnosis, blood taken before or within 7 days of starting treatment. The germline CDR1 and CDR2 sequences are SGHRS and YFSETQ. Trimming took 0 bases from V and 2 from J; bases not matched to a gene: 7. The CDR3 is made up of 17 amino acids. This chain links TRBV5-1 with TRBJ2-3; 9 nucleotides agree with TRBD2. The TCR sequence derives from an adult with tuberculosis. Some clones in this sample may be carry-over from other donors' samples. The specimen was PBMCs, collected at tuberculosis diagnosis. CDR3 in DNA: TGCGCCAGCAGCTTGGCCTCTAGCGGGAAAGCCACAGATACGCAGTATTTT. Translation: CASSLASSGKATDTQYF.